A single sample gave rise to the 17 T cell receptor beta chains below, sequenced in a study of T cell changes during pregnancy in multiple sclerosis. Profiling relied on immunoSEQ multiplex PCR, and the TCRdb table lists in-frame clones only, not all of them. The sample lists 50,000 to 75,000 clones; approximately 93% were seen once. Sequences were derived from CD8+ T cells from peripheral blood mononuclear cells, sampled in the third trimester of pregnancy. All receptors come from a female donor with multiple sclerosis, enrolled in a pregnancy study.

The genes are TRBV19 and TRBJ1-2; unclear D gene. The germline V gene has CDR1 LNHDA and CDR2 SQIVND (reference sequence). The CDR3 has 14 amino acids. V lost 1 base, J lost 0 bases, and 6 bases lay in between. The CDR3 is CASSIGPANYGYTF. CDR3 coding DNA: TGTGCCAGTAGTATAGGCCCAGCTAACTATGGCTACACCTTC.

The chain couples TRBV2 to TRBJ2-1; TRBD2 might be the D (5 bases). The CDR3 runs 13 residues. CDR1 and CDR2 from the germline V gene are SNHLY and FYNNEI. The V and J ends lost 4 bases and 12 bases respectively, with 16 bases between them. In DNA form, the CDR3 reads TGTGCCAGCAGTGTTGGTCTAGCCCCCGGGCAGTTCTTC. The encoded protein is CASSVGLAPGQFF.

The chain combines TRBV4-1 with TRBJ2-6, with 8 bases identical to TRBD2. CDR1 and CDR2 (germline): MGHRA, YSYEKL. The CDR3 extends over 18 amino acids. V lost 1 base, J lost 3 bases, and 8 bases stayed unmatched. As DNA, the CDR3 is TGCGCCAGCAGCCAAGTCCCAGCGGGAGAGTATGGGGCCAACGTCCTGACTTTC. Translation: CASSQVPAGEYGANVLTF.

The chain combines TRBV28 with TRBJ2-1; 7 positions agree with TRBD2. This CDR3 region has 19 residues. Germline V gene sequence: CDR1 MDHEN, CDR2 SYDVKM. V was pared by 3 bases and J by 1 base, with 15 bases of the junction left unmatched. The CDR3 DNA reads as TGTGCCAGCAGTTTTTCCACCTTAGAAGGTAGCGGGTCCTACAATGAGCAGTTCTTC. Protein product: CASSFSTLEGSGSYNEQFF.

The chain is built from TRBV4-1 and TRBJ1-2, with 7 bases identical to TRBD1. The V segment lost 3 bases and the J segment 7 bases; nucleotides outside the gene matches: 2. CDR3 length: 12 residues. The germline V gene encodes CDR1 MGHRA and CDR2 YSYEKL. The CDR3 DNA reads TGCGCCAGCAGCCATGAGGGGGCTGGCTACACCTTC. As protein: CASSHEGAGYTF.

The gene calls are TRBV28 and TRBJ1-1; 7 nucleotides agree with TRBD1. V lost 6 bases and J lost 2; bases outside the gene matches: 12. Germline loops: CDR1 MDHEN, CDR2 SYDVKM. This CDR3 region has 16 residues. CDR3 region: CASRTYTGAQNTEAFF. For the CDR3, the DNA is TGTGCCAGCAGGACCTACACAGGGGCTCAAAACACTGAAGCTTTCTTT.

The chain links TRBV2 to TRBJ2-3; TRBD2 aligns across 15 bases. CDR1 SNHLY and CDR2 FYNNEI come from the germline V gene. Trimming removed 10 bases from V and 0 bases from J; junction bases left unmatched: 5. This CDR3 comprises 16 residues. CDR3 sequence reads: CATGLAGGTSTDTQYF. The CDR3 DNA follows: TGTGCCACCGGACTAGCGGGAGGGACCAGCACAGATACGCAGTATTTT.

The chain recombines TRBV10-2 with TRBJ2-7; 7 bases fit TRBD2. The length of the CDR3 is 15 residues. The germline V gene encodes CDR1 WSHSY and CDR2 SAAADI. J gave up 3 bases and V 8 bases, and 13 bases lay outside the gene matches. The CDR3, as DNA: TGCGCCAGCGGGGGACTACCGACGCCTTACTACGAGCAGTACTTC. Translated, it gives CASGGLPTPYYEQYF.

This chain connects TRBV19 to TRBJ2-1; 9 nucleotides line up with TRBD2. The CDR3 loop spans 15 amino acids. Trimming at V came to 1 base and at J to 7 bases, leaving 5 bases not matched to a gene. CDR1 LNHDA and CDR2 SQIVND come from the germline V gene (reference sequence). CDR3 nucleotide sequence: TGTGCCAGTAGTATAGGTTCTAGCGGGATTAATGAGCAGTTCTTC. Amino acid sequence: CASSIGSSGINEQFF.

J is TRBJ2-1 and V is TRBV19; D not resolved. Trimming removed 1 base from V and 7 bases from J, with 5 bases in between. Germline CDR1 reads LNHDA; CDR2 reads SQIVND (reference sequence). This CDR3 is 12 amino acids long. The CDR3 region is CASSIGRNEQFF. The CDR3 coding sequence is TGTGCCAGTAGTATAGGGAGAAATGAGCAGTTCTTC.

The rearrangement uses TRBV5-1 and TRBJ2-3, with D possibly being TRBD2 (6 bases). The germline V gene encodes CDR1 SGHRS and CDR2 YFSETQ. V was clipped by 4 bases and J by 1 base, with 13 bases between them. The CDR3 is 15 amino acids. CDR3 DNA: TGCGCCAGCAGCCCGGACGTAGCGGGCACAGATACGCAGTATTTT. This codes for CASSPDVAGTDTQYF.

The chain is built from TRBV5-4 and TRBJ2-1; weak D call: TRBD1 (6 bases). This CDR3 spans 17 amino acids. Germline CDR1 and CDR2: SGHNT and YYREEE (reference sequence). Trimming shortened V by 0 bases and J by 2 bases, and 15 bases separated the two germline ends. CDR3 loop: CASSLEGQHKPYNEQFF. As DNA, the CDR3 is TGTGCCAGCAGCTTGGAAGGACAGCACAAGCCCTACAATGAGCAGTTCTTC.

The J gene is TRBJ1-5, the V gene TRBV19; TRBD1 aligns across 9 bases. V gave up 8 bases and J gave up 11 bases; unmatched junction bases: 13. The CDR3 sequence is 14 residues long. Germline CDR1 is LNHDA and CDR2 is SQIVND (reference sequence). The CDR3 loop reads CASSSGQGNTAQHF. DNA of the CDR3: TGTGCCAGTTCTTCAGGACAGGGGAATACGGCCCAGCATTTT.

The CDR3 protein is CASSGGSVEQFF. CDR3 nucleotides: TGTGCCAGCAGCGGAGGTAGCGTTGAGCAGTTCTTC. V usage is TRBV7-8 and J usage is TRBJ2-1; D is possibly TRBD2 (5 bases). In germline, CDR1 is SGHVS, CDR2 FQNEAQ. The CDR3 has 12 residues. Trimming left V 5 bases short and J 9 bases short, with 11 bases between.

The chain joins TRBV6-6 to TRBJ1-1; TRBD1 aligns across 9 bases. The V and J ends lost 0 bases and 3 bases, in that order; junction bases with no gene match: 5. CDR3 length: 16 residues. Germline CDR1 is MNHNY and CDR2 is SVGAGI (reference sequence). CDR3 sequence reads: CASSYSGQGTDTEAFF. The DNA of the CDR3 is TGTGCCAGCAGTTACTCTGGACAGGGGACGGACACTGAAGCTTTCTTT.

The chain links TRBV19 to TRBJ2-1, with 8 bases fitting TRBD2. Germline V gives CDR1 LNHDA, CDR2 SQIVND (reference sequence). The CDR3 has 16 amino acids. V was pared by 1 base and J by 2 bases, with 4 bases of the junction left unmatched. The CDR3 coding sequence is TGTGCCAGTAGTATAGGAATGGGACTAGCCTACAATGAGCAGTTCTTC. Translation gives CASSIGMGLAYNEQFF.

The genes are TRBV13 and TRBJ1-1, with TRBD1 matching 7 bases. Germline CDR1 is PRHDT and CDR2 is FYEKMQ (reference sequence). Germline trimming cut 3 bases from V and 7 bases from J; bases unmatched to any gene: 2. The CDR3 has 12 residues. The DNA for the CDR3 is TGTGCCAGCAGCTTTGACAGGGTTGAAGCTTTCTTT. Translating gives CASSFDRVEAFF.